This T cell receptor (beta chain) was profiled in a study of a mutant IDH1 vaccine in newly diagnosed glioma. Study details: Sex distribution of treated patients was approximately 60% male and roughly 40% female; mean age was about 40 years.

V was trimmed by 2 bases and J by 5 bases, leaving 15 bases between them. CDR3 length equals 15 residues. Per the germline V gene, CDR1 is SGHAT and CDR2 is FQNNGV. The assay was immunoSEQ multiplex PCR, and TCRdb's table has in-frame clones only and misses some. The data show roughly 25,000 clones, approximately 90% seen once. Time point in this sample: baseline, week 1 (first vaccination visit). Noted treatment: pre-vaccination baseline after standard-of-care therapy. In every donor, the tumor was a new WHO grade 3 or 4 IDH1-mutant, ATRX-lost astrocytoma. The sample was PBMCs, taken from a glioma patient treated with radiotherapy, temozolomide or both. The chain has TRBV11-2 and TRBJ2-5; TRBD2 might be the D (7 bases). The TCR was taken from a young man with glioma. CDR3 residues: CASSLQGGAGETQYF. The CDR3 bases are TGTGCCAGCAGCTTACAAGGGGGAGCGGGGGAGACCCAGTACTTC.